Many counts were recorded for the clone carrying this T cell receptor beta chain. MiXCR, run by TCRdb on the RT-PCR reads, gives a single entry per CDR3 protein. Counted here are hundreds of thousands of distinct CDR3 sequences, more than 13% occurring once; the ten biggest clones make up about 3.9%. Unmatched junction bases numbered 4, after V lost 7 bases and J lost 0 bases. The CDR3 covers 14 residues. CDR1 and CDR2 from the germline V gene are SQVTM and ANQGSEA. This TCR derives from a female donor in good health, serving as a healthy control. Sequencing was done on a sample of memory CD4+ T cells from blood. This rearrangement joins TRBV29-1 to TRBJ2-2, with 8 bases lining up with TRBD1. This CDR3 is CSAKGQANTGELFF. The CDR3 DNA follows: TGCAGCGCAAAGGGACAGGCGAACACCGGGGAGCTGTTTTTT.